What follows is one TCR beta chain and its context. The antigen remains unidentified. The record originates from a study of early stage breast cancer tumors. Each sample had two DNA replicates, 0.5 to 0.65 ug blood or about 1.5 ug tissue. Assay used: immunoSEQ multiplex PCR; TCRdb lists only in-frame clones, some missing. The sample shows about 51,000 clones, more than 70% of them seen only once. Overall study findings and caveats: Commonly generated sequences made up most enriched TCRB sequences shared between patients. Compared with adjacent normal breast tissue, tumors showed around 2.5-fold greater T cell density and higher clonality. Comparing each tissue with blood distinguished tumor from normal in most of the 16 patients.

This receptor was taken from a person in their forties with breast cancer. Sequenced input: blood.

CDR3 sequence: CASSDSGGDEKLFF. The CDR3, as DNA: TGTGCCAGCAGTGATTCGGGGGGGGATGAAAAACTGTTTTTT. This rearrangement joins TRBV2 to TRBJ1-4; a weak D match, TRBD1 (5 bases). CDR3 size: 14 residues. Looked up from germline, CDR1 is SNHLY and CDR2 is FYNNEI. V shed 3 bases and J shed 6 bases, with 11 bases lying between them.